Shown below are 2 T cell receptor beta chains from a single sample sequenced in a study of OX40 agonist ivuxolimab in advanced cancers. TCRdb keeps only in-frame clones here, not all; method: immunoSEQ multiplex PCR. The sample has fewer than 15,000 clones, around 87% seen once. Specimen: CD4+ or CD8+ T cells sorted from blood, collected in a trial of the OX40 agonist ivuxolimab. The receptors were gathered from an adult with an advanced solid tumor such as melanoma, head and neck, liver or kidney cancer.

The chain is built from TRBV29-1 and TRBJ1-1; 9 bases fit TRBD1. This CDR3 spans 13 amino acids. The trim removed 7 bases at V and 1 base at J, leaving 4 bases unmatched. From germline, CDR1 is SQVTM and CDR2 ANQGSEA. Written as DNA, the CDR3 is TGCAGCGCCGTGGGACAGGGGAACACTGAAGCTTTCTTT. Translating gives CSAVGQGNTEAFF.

DNA for the CDR3: TGTGCGGTAGGGGGGACCGGGGAGCTGTTTTTT. As protein: CAVGGTGELFF. The chain couples TRBV19 to TRBJ2-2; either TRBD1 or TRBD2 may fit D (6 bases each). CDR1 and CDR2 (germline): LNHDA, SQIVND (reference sequence). CDR3 length: 11 amino acids.